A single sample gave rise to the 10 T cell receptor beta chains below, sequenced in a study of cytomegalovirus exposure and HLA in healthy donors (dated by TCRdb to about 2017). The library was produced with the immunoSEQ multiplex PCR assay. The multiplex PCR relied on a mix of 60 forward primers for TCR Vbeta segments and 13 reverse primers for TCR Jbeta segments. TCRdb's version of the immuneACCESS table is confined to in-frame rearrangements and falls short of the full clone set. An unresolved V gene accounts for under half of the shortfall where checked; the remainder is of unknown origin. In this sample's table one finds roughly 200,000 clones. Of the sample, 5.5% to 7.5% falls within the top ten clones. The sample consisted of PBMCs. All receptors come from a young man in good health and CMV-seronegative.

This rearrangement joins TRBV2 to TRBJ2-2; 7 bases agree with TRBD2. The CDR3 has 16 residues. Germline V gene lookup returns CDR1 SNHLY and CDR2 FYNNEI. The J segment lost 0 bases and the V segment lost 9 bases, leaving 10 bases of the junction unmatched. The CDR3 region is CARKAREGSNTGELFF. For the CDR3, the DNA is TGTGCCAGGAAAGCGAGGGAGGGATCGAACACCGGGGAGCTGTTTTTT. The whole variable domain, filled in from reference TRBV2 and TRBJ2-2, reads EPEVTQTPSHQVTQMGQEVILRCVPISNHLYFYWYRQILGQKVEFLVSFYNNEISEKSEIFDDQFSVERPDGSNFTLKIRSTKLEDSAMYFCARKAREGSNTGELFFGEGSRLTVL.

CDR3 bases: TGTGCCTGGAGCGCAGGGGGAGAAAACACCATATATTTT. This translates into CAWSAGGENTIYF. The chain combines TRBV30 with TRBJ1-3, with 7 bases lining up with TRBD1. The germline gives CDR1 GTSNPN, CDR2 SVGIG (reference sequence). With 3 bases clipped from V and 6 bases from J, the junction kept 5 bases outside the gene matches. This CDR3 has 13 residues. The variable domain in full, with the rest retrieved from reference TRBV30 and TRBJ1-3, is SQTIHQWPATLVQPVGSPLSLECTVEGTSNPNLYWYRQAAGRGLQLLFYSVGIGQISSEVPQNLSASRPQDRQFILSSKKLLLSDSGFYLCAWSAGGENTIYFGEGSWLTVV.

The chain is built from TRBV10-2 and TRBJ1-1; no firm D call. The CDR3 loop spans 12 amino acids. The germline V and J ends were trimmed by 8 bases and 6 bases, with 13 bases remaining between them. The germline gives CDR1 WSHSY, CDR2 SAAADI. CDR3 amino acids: CASVLGRSEAFF. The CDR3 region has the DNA TGCGCCAGCGTACTAGGGCGGTCTGAAGCTTTCTTT.

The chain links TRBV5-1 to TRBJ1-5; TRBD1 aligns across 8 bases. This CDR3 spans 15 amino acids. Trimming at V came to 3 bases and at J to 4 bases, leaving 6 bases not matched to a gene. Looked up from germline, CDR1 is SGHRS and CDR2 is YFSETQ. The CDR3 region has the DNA TGCGCCAGCAGCTCCGGACAGGGATTTAATCAGCCCCAGCATTTT. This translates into CASSSGQGFNQPQHF.

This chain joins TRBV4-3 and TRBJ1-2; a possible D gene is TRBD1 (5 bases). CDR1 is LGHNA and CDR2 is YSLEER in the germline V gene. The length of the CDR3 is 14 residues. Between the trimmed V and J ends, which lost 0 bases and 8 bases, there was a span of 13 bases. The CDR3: CASSQDGQGWGYTF. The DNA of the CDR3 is TGCGCCAGCAGCCAAGATGGGCAGGGTTGGGGCTACACCTTC.

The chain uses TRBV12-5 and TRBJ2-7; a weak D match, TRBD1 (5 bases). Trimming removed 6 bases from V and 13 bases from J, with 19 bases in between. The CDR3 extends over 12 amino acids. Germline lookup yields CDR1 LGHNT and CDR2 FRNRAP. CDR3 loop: CASGDPQGRLYF. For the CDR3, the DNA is TGTGCTAGTGGAGACCCCCAGGGCAGGCTTTACTTC.

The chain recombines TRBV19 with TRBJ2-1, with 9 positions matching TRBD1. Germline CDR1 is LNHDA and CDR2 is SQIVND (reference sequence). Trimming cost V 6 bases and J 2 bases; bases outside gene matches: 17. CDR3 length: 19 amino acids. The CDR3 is CASRKGTGTRLAPYNEQFF. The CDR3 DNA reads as TGTGCCAGTAGAAAGGGGACAGGGACGAGACTAGCCCCCTACAATGAGCAGTTCTTC.

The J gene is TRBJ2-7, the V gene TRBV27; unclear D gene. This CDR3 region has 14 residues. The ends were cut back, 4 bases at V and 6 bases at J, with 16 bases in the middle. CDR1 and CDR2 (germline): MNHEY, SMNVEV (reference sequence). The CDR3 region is CASSSTYAHSEQYF. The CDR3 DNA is TGTGCCAGCAGTTCAACCTACGCCCACTCCGAGCAGTACTTC.

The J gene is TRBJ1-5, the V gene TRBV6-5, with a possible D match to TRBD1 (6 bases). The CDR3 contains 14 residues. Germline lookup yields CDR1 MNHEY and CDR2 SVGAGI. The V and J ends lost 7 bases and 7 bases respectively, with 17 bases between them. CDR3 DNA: TGTGCCAGCACTTCCAGGGGTTCGGGCCAGCCCCAGCATTTT. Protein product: CASTSRGSGQPQHF.

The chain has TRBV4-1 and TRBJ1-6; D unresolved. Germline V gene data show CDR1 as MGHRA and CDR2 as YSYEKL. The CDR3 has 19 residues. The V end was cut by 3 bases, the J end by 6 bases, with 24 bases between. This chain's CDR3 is CASSQETLTRGIGNSPLHF. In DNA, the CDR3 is TGCGCCAGCAGCCAGGAGACGCTGACCCGGGGAATTGGTAATTCACCCCTCCACTTT.